Presented here are 7 T cell receptor beta chains from one specimen sequenced in a study of shared clonotypes between healthy human individuals. Clones were sequenced by immunoSEQ multiplex PCR, and TCRdb holds only the in-frame ones, with some missing. In the table there are 1 million to 1.3 million clones, around 82% of which are singletons. The sample comprised memory CD4+ T cells from PBMCs. Subset noted: CD45RA-negative fraction. These TCRs come from a young man in good health. Some clones in this sample may be carry-over from other donors' samples.

The CDR3 protein is CASSVLVGTQDTQYF. The CDR3 nucleotides read TGTGCCAGCAGCGTATTGGTGGGGACCCAGGATACGCAGTATTTT. The chain uses TRBV9 and TRBJ2-3; D may correspond to TRBD1 or TRBD2 (5 bases each). The V end was cut by 1 base, the J end by 6 bases, with 15 bases between. This CDR3 has 15 amino acids. Germline V lookup: CDR1 SGDLS, CDR2 YYNGEE.

The chain couples TRBV7-9 to TRBJ1-3; no clear D gene. Trimming cost V 5 bases and J 0 bases, with 5 bases left between them. Germline V gene sequence: CDR1 SEHNR, CDR2 FQNEAQ (reference sequence). The CDR3 consists of 13 residues. Here the CDR3 reads CASSPSSGNTIYF. CDR3 coding DNA: TGTGCCAGCAGCCCAAGCTCTGGAAACACCATATATTTT.

The chain is built from TRBV1 and TRBJ1-2. TRBV1 is termed a pseudogene. This CDR3 is 15 amino acids long. The CDR3 sequence: CTSSQDGKGNYGYTF. DNA for the CDR3: TGCACCAGCAGCCAAGATGGGAAGGGCAACTATGGCTACACCTTC.

The rearrangement uses TRBV2 and TRBJ2-1; D possibly corresponds to TRBD2 (5 bases). Germline-derived CDR1 and CDR2 are SNHLY and FYNNEI. Trimming pared 6 bases from V and 15 bases from J, leaving 15 bases between. CDR3 length: 11 residues. CDR3 amino acids: CASREDGLLFF. The CDR3 DNA reads TGTGCCAGCAGGGAGGACGGGCTCCTGTTCTTC.

CDR3 sequence reads: CASSAQLQGTHEQYF. The CDR3 bases are TGCGCCAGCAGCGCCCAATTACAGGGGACCCACGAGCAGTACTTC. This chain uses TRBV5-1 with TRBJ2-7; 7 nucleotides line up with TRBD1. The ends lost 4 bases at V and 5 bases at J; junction bases unmatched: 12. The CDR3 totals 15 residues. Per germline, CDR1 SGHRS and CDR2 YFSETQ. Full variable domain (missing parts from reference TRBV5-1 and TRBJ2-7): KAGVTQTPRYLIKTRGQQVTLSCSPISGHRSVSWYQQTPGQGLQFLFEYFSETQRNKGNFPGRFSGRQFSNSRSEMNVSTLELGDSALYLCASSAQLQGTHEQYFGPGTRLTVT.

The gene calls are TRBV7-2 and TRBJ1-4; D is ambiguous. Germline CDR1 SGHTA, CDR2 FQGNSA. The CDR3 is 14 residues long. V was pared by 1 base and J by 7 bases, with 10 bases between. The CDR3 region is CASSLEGRVEKLFF. CDR3 coding DNA: TGTGCCAGCAGCTTAGAGGGTCGGGTTGAAAAACTGTTTTTT.

The chain combines TRBV7-2 with TRBJ2-7; TRBD1 matches at 8 bases. CDR3 length: 15 residues. The V gene's germline CDR1 is SGHTA and CDR2 FQGNSA. J lost 2 bases, V lost 5 bases, and 8 bases had no gene match. The CDR3 loop is CASSDGTGPAYEQYF. As DNA, the CDR3 is TGTGCCAGCAGCGACGGGACAGGACCTGCCTACGAGCAGTACTTC.